This T cell receptor beta chain was observed in a study of cytomegalovirus exposure and HLA in healthy donors. This clone showed up just a few times. Its antigen is still unknown. Study-wide results and limits: Whilst most TCR sequences proved rare, a subset of public TCRs occurred across many donors. In an earlier analysis, most TCR beta V segments were productive about 87% or about 30% of the time.

The PCR contained 60 Vbeta and 13 Jbeta primers. The repertoire was sequenced with immunoSEQ multiplex PCR; TCRdb's copy has only in-frame clones and lacks some. The profile shows 150,000 to 200,000 clones, over 75% of them singletons. This CDR3 comprises 14 residues. Germline CDR1 LGHNA, CDR2 YSLEER. V lost 8 bases to trimming and J lost 0 bases, with 11 bases between them. The sample comprised PBMCs. The source of this sequence is a woman between 45 and 60 years old in good health and CMV-seropositive. The chain links TRBV4-3 to TRBJ2-4; possible D gene TRBD1, 5 bases. CDR3 in amino acids: CASGNDRAKNIQYF. The CDR3 bases are TGCGCCAGCGGGAACGACAGAGCCAAAAACATTCAGTACTTC.